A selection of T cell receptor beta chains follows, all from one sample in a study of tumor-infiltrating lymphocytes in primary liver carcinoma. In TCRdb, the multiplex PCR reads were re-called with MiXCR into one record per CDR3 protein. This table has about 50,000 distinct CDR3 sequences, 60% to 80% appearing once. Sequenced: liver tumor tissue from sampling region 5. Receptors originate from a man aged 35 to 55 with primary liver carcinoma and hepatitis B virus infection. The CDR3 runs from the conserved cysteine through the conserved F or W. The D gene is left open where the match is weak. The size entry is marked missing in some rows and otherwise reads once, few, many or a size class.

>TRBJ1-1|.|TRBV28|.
TGTGCCAGCAGTTGGAGGGGGATCACTGAAGCTTTCTTT
CASSWRGITEAFF
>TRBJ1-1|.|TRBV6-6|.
TGTGCCAGCAGTTGTCCAACATGGGGTATGGGTGAAGCTTTCTTT
CASSCPTWGMGEAFF
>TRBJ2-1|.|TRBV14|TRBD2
TGTGCCAGCAGTGCCGTAGCGGGATGTGTAAACATTGAGAAGTTCTTC
CASSAVAGCVNIEKFF
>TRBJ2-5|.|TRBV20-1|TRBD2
TGCAGTGCCCTAAGTGTCAGCGGGAGAGTAGTGGAGACCCAGTATTTC
CSALSVSGRVVETQYF
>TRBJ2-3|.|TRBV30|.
TGTGCCTGGAGGCTGAGGGGAGGTACAGATACGCAGTATTTT
CAWRLRGGTDTQYF
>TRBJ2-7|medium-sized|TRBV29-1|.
TGCAGCGTTGAAGGGGGTCATGAGCAGTACTTC
CSVEGGHEQYF
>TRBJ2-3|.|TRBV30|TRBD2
TGTGTCTGGAGCCGACTAGCGTCCACAGATACGCAGTATTTT
CVWSRLASTDTQYF
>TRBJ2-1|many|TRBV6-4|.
TGTGCCAGCAGTGACCAGCCAGGGGGAGGGCCCCACATCTTC
CASSDQPGGGPHIF
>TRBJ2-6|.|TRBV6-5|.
TGTGCCAGGAGCCGACCCTGGGCAGGGCCCTTATATGGGGCCAACGTCCTGAATTTC
CARSRPWAGPLYGANVLNF
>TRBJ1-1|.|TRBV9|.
TGTGCCAGCAGCGAGATAGACAGCGACACTGAAGCTTTCTTT
CASSEIDSDTEAFF
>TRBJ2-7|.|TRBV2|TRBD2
TGTACCAGCAGTTTTAGCGGGAGATGGAACGAGCAGTACTTC
CTSSFSGRWNEQYF
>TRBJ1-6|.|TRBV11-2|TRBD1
TGTACCAGCAGCTTATATAGGGGGCTCTCACCCCTCCACTTT
CTSSLYRGLSPLHF
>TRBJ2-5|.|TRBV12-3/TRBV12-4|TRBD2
TGTGCCTGTTGGCTAGCGGGAGTGGAGACCCAGTACTTC
CACWLAGVETQYF
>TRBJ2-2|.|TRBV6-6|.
TGTACCGGCAGTTACTCGCCGTTCTCCGGGGAGCTGTTTTTT
CTGSYSPFSGELFF
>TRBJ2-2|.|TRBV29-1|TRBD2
TGCAGCGTTGGGACTAGCGCGGCGAACACCAGCGGGCTGTTTTTT
CSVGTSAANTSGLFF
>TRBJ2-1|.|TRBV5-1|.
TGTGCCAGCAGCTTGGCGGAGGGCTACAATGAGCAGTTCTTC
CASSLAEGYNEQFF